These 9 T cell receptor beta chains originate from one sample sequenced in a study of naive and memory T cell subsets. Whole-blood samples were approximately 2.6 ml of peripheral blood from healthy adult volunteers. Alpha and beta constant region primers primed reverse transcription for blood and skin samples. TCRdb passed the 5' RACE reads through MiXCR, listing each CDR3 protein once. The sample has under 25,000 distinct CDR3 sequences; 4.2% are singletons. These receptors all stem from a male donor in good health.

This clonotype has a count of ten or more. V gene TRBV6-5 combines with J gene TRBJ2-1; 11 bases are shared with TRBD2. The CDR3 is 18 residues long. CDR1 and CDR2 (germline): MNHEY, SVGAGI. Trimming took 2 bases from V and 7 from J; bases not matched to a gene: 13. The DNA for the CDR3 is TGTGCCAGCAGTTACCAACTAGCGGGAGTTAGGTCCCGAAATGAGCAGTTCTTC. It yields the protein CASSYQLAGVRSRNEQFF.

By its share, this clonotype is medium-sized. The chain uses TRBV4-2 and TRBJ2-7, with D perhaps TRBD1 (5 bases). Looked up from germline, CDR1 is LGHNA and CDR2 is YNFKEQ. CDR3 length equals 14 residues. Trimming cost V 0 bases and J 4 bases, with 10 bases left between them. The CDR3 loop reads CASSQDAPGYEQYF. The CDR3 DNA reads TGTGCCAGCAGCCAAGATGCCCCAGGGTACGAGCAGTACTTC.

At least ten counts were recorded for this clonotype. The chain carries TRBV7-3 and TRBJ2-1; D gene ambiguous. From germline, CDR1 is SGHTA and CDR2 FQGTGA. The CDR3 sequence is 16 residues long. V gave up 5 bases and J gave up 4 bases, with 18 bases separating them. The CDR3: CASSKGQVSLYNEQFF. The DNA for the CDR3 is TGTGCCAGCAGCAAAGGGCAGGTCTCACTTTACAATGAGCAGTTCTTC.

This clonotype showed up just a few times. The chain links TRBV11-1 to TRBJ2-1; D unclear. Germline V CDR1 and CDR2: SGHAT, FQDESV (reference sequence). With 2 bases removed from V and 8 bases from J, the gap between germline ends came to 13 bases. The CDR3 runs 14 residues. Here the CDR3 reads CASSLPGRLHEQFF. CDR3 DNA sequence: TGTGCCAGCAGCTTACCAGGACGGCTCCATGAGCAGTTCTTC.

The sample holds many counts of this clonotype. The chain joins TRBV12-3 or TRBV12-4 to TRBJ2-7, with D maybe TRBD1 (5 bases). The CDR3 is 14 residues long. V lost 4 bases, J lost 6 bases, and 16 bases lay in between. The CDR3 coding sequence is TGTGCCAGCAGTTCGGACATTCGGCCGAGCGAGCAGTACTTC. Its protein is CASSSDIRPSEQYF.

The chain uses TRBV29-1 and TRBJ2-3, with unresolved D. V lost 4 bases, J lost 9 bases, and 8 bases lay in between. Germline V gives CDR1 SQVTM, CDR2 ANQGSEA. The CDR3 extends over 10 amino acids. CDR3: CSVVWGTQYF. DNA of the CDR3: TGCAGCGTTGTATGGGGAACGCAGTATTTT.

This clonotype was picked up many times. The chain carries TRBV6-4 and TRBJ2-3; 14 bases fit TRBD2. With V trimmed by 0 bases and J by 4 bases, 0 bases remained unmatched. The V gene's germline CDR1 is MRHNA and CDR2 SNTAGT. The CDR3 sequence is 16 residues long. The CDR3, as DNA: TGTGCCAGCAGTGACTCGACTAGCGGGGGGGCAGATACGCAGTATTTT. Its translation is CASSDSTSGGADTQYF.

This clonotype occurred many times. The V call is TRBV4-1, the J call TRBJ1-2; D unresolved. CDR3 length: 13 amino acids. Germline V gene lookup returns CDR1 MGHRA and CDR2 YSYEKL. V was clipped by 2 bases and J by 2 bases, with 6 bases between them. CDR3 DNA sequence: TGCGCCAGCAGCCAACAGGAGAACTATGGCTACACCTTC. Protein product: CASSQQENYGYTF.

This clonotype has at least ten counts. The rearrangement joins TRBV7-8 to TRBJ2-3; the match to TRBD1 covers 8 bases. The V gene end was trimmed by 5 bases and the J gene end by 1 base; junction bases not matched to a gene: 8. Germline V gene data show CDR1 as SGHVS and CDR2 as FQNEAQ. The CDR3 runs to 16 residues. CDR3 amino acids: CASSPLQGARTDTQYF. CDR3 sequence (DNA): TGTGCCAGCAGCCCCCTCCAGGGGGCTCGCACAGATACGCAGTATTTT.